A single sample is the source of the 30 T cell receptor beta chains below, sequenced in a study of spatial heterogeneity in lung cancer. TCRdb passed the 5' RACE reads through MiXCR, listing each CDR3 protein once. The repertoire holds 20,000 to 25,000 distinct CDR3 sequences, with approximately 4.2% as singletons. Documented time point: sample taken at primary tumor resection. The sequencing used PBMCs, collected at surgery. The receptors stem from a male donor with early-stage non-small cell lung cancer.

This clonotype was detected many times. The chain employs TRBV20-1 and TRBJ2-1, with a possible D match to TRBD2 (6 bases). From germline, CDR1 is DFQATT and CDR2 SNEGSKA (reference sequence). The CDR3 is 15 amino acids. The V end lost 0 bases, the J end lost 6 bases, and 15 bases lay between the germline ends. CDR3 nucleotides: TGCAGTGCTAGAGATCCGTCGGGAGCGGGCAATGAGCAGTTCTTC. It specifies CSARDPSGAGNEQFF.

This clonotype showed up just a few times. The rearrangement joins TRBV11-2 to TRBJ1-2; 11 bases align to TRBD1. The CDR3 is 14 residues long. J lost 7 bases, V lost 5 bases, and 6 bases had no gene match. The germline V gene has CDR1 SGHAT and CDR2 FQNNGV. CDR3 in DNA: TGTGCCAGCAGCACAGGACAGGGGGCGCGTGGCTACACCTTC. It yields the protein CASSTGQGARGYTF.

This clonotype has a count of ten or more. The V call is TRBV12-3 or TRBV12-4, the J call TRBJ1-3; 9 bases map to TRBD1. The CDR3 sequence is 14 residues long. With V trimmed by 1 base and J by 7 bases, 2 bases remained unmatched. In DNA, the CDR3 is TGTGCCAGCAGTTTAGGGGGGACAGGGAACACCATATATTTT. Amino acids: CASSLGGTGNTIYF.

The gene calls are TRBV5-4 and TRBJ1-1; 7 bases map to TRBD1. The V and J ends lost 0 bases and 0 bases, in that order; junction bases with no gene match: 8. Germline CDR1 SGHNT, CDR2 YYREEE (reference sequence). There are 17 residues in the CDR3. The CDR3 loop is CASSLAAQGGMNTEAFF. CDR3 sequence (DNA): TGTGCCAGCAGCTTGGCTGCCCAGGGGGGCATGAACACTGAAGCTTTCTTT.

At least ten counts were recorded for this clonotype. V and J are TRBV20-1 and TRBJ2-3; either TRBD1 or TRBD2 may supply D (5 bases each). The germline V and J ends were trimmed by 6 bases and 6 bases, with 19 bases remaining between them. The CDR3 runs to 14 residues. The germline CDR1 and CDR2 sequences are DFQATT and SNEGSKA (reference sequence). The CDR3 spells CSADDGTRPDTQYF. The CDR3 bases are TGCAGTGCCGACGACGGGACCCGACCGGATACGCAGTATTTT.

This clonotype was seen a few times. The chain links TRBV19 to TRBJ1-1, with D possibly matching TRBD1 (5 bases). V was clipped by 6 bases and J by 4 bases, with 15 bases between them. Germline loops: CDR1 LNHDA, CDR2 SQIVND (reference sequence). The CDR3 runs to 14 residues. In DNA form, the CDR3 reads TGTGCCAGTAGAATACAGACAGTTAGCACTGAAGCTTTCTTT. This codes for CASRIQTVSTEAFF.

This chain links TRBV19 with TRBJ1-5, with TRBD1 matching 8 bases. The V gene's germline CDR1 is LNHDA and CDR2 SQIVND (reference sequence). J gave up 8 bases and V 1 base, and 10 bases lay outside the gene matches. There are 16 residues in the CDR3. CDR3 in DNA: TGTGCCAGTAGTATAGGAGCAGGGGGCCCGGGGAAGCCCCAGCATTTT. It specifies CASSIGAGGPGKPQHF.

This clonotype was counted ten times or more. The chain couples TRBV15 to TRBJ2-1; D is possibly TRBD1 (6 bases). V gave up 0 bases and J gave up 2 bases, with 14 bases separating them. The CDR3 consists of 17 residues. In germline, CDR1 is LNHNV, CDR2 YYDKDF (reference sequence). This CDR3 is CATSRDRGRGTYNEQFF. The CDR3 coding sequence is TGTGCCACCAGCAGAGATAGGGGCAGGGGTACCTACAATGAGCAGTTCTTC.

This clonotype was detected ten times or more. This sequence joins TRBV6-5 and TRBJ2-7; weak D call: TRBD2 (6 bases). Per germline, CDR1 MNHEY and CDR2 SVGAGI. The CDR3 covers 16 residues. V shed 0 bases and J shed 3 bases, with 15 bases lying between them. The CDR3 region has the DNA TGTGCCAGCAGTTACTCCGGCGGGGTTTTTAGCTACGAGCAGTACTTC. Encoded protein: CASSYSGGVFSYEQYF.

Within the sample, this clonotype is medium-sized. The V and J genes are TRBV6-2 or TRBV6-3 and TRBJ2-7; D is uncertain. V was clipped by 5 bases and J by 1 base, with 3 bases between them. The CDR3 has 11 residues. Germline V gene data show CDR1 as MNHEY and CDR2 as SVGEGT. This CDR3 is CASSVSYEQYF. The CDR3, as DNA: TGTGCCAGCAGTGTTTCCTACGAGCAGTACTTC.

This clonotype has a handful of counts. The rearrangement joins TRBV12-3 or TRBV12-4 to TRBJ2-6; 9 bases are a match to TRBD1. V lost 6 bases and J lost 2; bases outside the gene matches: 2. CDR3 length: 15 amino acids. The CDR3 nucleotides are TGTGCCAGCAGCCGGACAGGGGCTGGGGCCAACGTCCTGACTTTC. It is translated as CASSRTGAGANVLTF.

This clonotype has ten or more counts. The rearrangement joins TRBV12-3 or TRBV12-4 to TRBJ2-2; D perhaps matches TRBD1 (6 bases). V dropped 7 bases and J dropped 2 bases, with 14 bases sitting between them. This CDR3 is 15 amino acids long. The CDR3 DNA follows: TGTGCCAGCACCCCACAGGGCGTAAACACCGGGGAGCTGTTTTTT. It codes for CASTPQGVNTGELFF.

At least ten counts were recorded for this clonotype. CDR3 in amino acids: CASSPGDYNEQFF. The CDR3 bases are TGTGCCAGCAGCCCCGGGGATTACAATGAGCAGTTCTTC. The chain carries TRBV9 and TRBJ2-1, with D tentatively TRBD2 (5 bases). The CDR3 length is 13 residues. Between the trimmed V and J ends, which lost 4 bases and 4 bases, there was a span of 9 bases. CDR1 and CDR2 from the germline V gene are SGDLS and YYNGEE.

This clonotype is deemed medium-sized. Here the CDR3 DNA reads TGTGCCAGCAGCCCACAAGTAGACAATGGCTACACCTTC. It codes for CASSPQVDNGYTF. The chain combines TRBV7-9 with TRBJ1-2; D is ambiguous. CDR3 length: 13 amino acids. CDR1 and CDR2 (germline): SEHNR, FQNEAQ (reference sequence). Trimming stripped 5 bases from V and 6 bases from J, with 13 bases between.

This clonotype has a handful of counts. The J gene is TRBJ2-7, the V gene TRBV20-1; 11 positions match TRBD1. Trimming cost V 6 bases and J 2 bases; bases outside gene matches: 6. CDR1 and CDR2 (germline): DFQATT, SNEGSKA (reference sequence). This CDR3 comprises 14 residues. The CDR3 DNA follows: TGCAGTGCCTTAGGGGGACAGGGGGCCTACGAGCAGTACTTC. Encoded protein: CSALGGQGAYEQYF.

In this sample, this clonotype turned up a few times. This chain links TRBV6-5 with TRBJ2-1; 10 bases are shared with TRBD1. V was pared by 5 bases and J by 5 bases, with 3 bases of the junction left unmatched. The CDR3 is 14 amino acids. Germline values: CDR1 MNHEY, CDR2 SVGAGI. The CDR3 here is CASSRDRGDNEQFF. Here the CDR3 DNA reads TGTGCCAGCAGTCGGGACAGGGGCGACAATGAGCAGTTCTTC.

The chain carries TRBV11-3 and TRBJ2-1, with 9 bases lining up with TRBD1. Germline V CDR1 and CDR2: SGHNT, YENEEA. J lost 4 bases, V lost 4 bases, and 11 bases had no gene match. This CDR3 has 17 residues. The CDR3 spells CASSSQSGTGPYNEQFF. In DNA form, the CDR3 reads TGTGCCAGCAGCTCACAGTCCGGGACAGGGCCTTACAATGAGCAGTTCTTC.

This clonotype has at least ten counts. The chain is built from TRBV7-6 and TRBJ1-6; D gene uncertain. Germline lookup yields CDR1 SGHVS and CDR2 FNYEAQ. V gave up 5 bases and J gave up 7 bases, with 12 bases separating them. The CDR3 has 14 amino acids. CDR3 in amino acids: CASSLGRRNSPLHF. Written as DNA, the CDR3 is TGTGCCAGCAGCCTAGGCCGGCGGAATTCACCCCTCCACTTT.

There are many counts of this clonotype. This chain uses TRBV12-3 or TRBV12-4 with TRBJ1-5; D not resolved. This CDR3 contains 15 residues. V lost 3 bases and J 0 bases, leaving 9 bases between the germline ends. CDR3 bases: TGTGCCAGCAGTTTTGGATTACATAGCAATCAGCCCCAGCATTTT. This sequence encodes CASSFGLHSNQPQHF.

This clonotype has a count of ten or more. The CDR3 reads CASSDSLQPGELFF. As DNA, the CDR3 is TGTGCCAGCTCCGACAGTCTTCAACCCGGGGAGCTGTTTTTT. The chain has TRBV18 and TRBJ2-2, with D tentatively TRBD1 (5 bases). Trimming cost V 6 bases and J 6 bases, with 14 bases left between them. CDR3 length equals 14 residues. In germline, CDR1 is KGHSH, CDR2 LQKENI.

This clonotype was seen at least ten times. The chain couples TRBV28 to TRBJ1-2; a possible D gene is TRBD1 (5 bases). Between the trimmed V and J ends, which lost 1 base and 4 bases, there was a span of 16 bases. There are 16 residues in the CDR3. The germline V gene has CDR1 MDHEN and CDR2 SYDVKM. CDR3 loop: CASSLYGTDRGYGYTF. The CDR3 nucleotides are TGTGCCAGCAGTTTATATGGGACGGACCGGGGCTATGGCTACACCTTC.

This clonotype was detected ten times or more. This chain links TRBV10-2 with TRBJ1-1; D unclear. Looked up from germline, CDR1 is WSHSY and CDR2 is SAAADI. V lost 2 bases and J lost 2, with 3 bases in between. The CDR3 covers 12 residues. The CDR3 DNA sequence: TGCGCCAGCAGTGAGCCCAACACTGAAGCTTTCTTT. This sequence encodes CASSEPNTEAFF.

The rearrangement uses TRBV7-6 and TRBJ2-1, with 9 bases matching TRBD1. The germline V gene encodes CDR1 SGHVS and CDR2 FNYEAQ. The trim removed 4 bases at V and 1 base at J, leaving 2 bases unmatched. CDR3 size: 15 residues. CDR3 residues: CASSSGTGSYNEQFF. CDR3 in DNA: TGTGCCAGCAGCTCCGGGACAGGGTCCTACAATGAGCAGTTCTTC.

This clonotype was seen at least ten times. V usage is TRBV4-1 and J usage is TRBJ1-6; tentative D call: TRBD1 (6 bases). The CDR3 sequence is 16 residues long. V was trimmed by 0 bases and J by 8 bases, leaving 14 bases between them. Germline lookup yields CDR1 MGHRA and CDR2 YSYEKL. In nucleotides, the CDR3 is TGCGCCAGCAGCCAAGAAACCGGGACACTTTATTCACCCCTCCACTTT. Its translation is CASSQETGTLYSPLHF.

This clonotype was counted ten times or more. The CDR3 coding sequence is TGTGCCAGCAGTCCCCTCTTAACGGGTGGGAGTAATGAGCAGTTCTTC. Translation: CASSPLLTGGSNEQFF. The chain uses TRBV12-3 or TRBV12-4 and TRBJ2-1; D may be TRBD2 (5 bases). The CDR3 consists of 16 residues. Trimming shortened V by 5 bases and J by 7 bases, and 21 bases separated the two germline ends.

This clonotype has at least ten counts. V usage is TRBV18 and J usage is TRBJ2-1; D is possibly TRBD1 (6 bases). CDR1 KGHSH and CDR2 LQKENI come from the germline V gene. V was clipped by 2 bases and J by 5 bases, with 19 bases between them. The CDR3 runs to 17 residues. CDR3 sequence (DNA): TGTGCCAGCTCACCAGGGGCGGGCCCGGGACAACACAATGAGCAGTTCTTC. This translates into CASSPGAGPGQHNEQFF.

The table lists this clonotype with many counts. The gene calls are TRBV7-9 and TRBJ2-3, with TRBD2 matching over 14 bases. J lost 3 bases, V lost 6 bases, and 5 bases had no gene match. The CDR3 is 16 amino acids. The V gene's germline CDR1 is SEHNR and CDR2 FQNEAQ (reference sequence). The CDR3 nucleotides are TGTGCCAGCAGTCCGGGACTAGCGGGAGAGACAGATACGCAGTATTTT. Its translation: CASSPGLAGETDTQYF.

This clonotype was found many times. CDR3: CASSVEGFEETQYF. CDR3 sequence (DNA): TGTGCCAGCAGCGTAGAAGGATTCGAAGAGACCCAGTACTTC. The chain joins TRBV9 to TRBJ2-5, with D uncertain. The CDR3 has 14 amino acids. From germline, CDR1 is SGDLS and CDR2 YYNGEE. V was trimmed by 0 bases and J by 3 bases, leaving 9 bases between them.

This clonotype has ten or more counts. This chain uses TRBV5-5 with TRBJ2-3; D not resolved. This CDR3 spans 14 amino acids. Trimming shortened V by 0 bases and J by 6 bases, and 11 bases separated the two germline ends. The germline V gene has CDR1 SGHKS and CDR2 YYEKEE (reference sequence). CDR3 nucleotides: TGTGCCAGCAGCTTGGAGGTCGAGCAGGATACGCAGTATTTT. Its protein product is CASSLEVEQDTQYF.

This clonotype appeared many times. The chain uses TRBV7-3 and TRBJ2-1, with D uncertain. The germline CDR1 and CDR2 sequences are SGHTA and FQGTGA. This CDR3 comprises 14 residues. Trimming removed 5 bases at V and 5 bases at J, with 13 bases between. CDR3 residues: CASSGHPWDNEQFF. The CDR3 DNA reads as TGTGCCAGCAGCGGTCACCCATGGGACAATGAGCAGTTCTTC.